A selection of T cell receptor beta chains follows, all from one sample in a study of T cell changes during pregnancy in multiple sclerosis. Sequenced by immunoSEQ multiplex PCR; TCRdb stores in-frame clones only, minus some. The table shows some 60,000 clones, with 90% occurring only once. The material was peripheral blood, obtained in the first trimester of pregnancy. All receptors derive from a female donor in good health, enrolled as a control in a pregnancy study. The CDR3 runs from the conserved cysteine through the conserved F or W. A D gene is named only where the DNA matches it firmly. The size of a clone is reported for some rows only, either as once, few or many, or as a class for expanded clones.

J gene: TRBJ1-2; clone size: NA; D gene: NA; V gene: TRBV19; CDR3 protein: CASSTDGTNYGYTF; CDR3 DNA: TGTGCCAGTAGCACGGACGGGACTAACTATGGCTACACCTTC
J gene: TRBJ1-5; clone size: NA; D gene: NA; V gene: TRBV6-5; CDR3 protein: CASSYGQAQPQHF; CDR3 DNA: TGTGCCAGCAGTTATGGGCAGGCCCAGCCCCAGCATTTT
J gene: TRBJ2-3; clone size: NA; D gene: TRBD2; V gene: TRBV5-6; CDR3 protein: CASSSWTSGRGSDTQYF; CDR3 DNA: TGTGCCAGCAGCTCCTGGACTAGCGGGAGAGGGTCAGATACGCAGTATTTT
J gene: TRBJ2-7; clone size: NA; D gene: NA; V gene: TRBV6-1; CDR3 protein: CASSPRQRSYEQYF; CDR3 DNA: TGTGCCAGCAGCCCCCGACAGCGCTCCTACGAGCAGTACTTC
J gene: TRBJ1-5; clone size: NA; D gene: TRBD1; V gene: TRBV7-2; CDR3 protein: CASSYDRALNQPQHF; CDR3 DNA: TGTGCCAGCAGCTACGACAGGGCCCTCAATCAGCCCCAGCATTTT
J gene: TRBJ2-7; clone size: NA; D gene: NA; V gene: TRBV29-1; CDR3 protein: CSVESEGHSYEQYF; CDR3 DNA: TGCAGCGTTGAGAGTGAGGGACACTCCTACGAGCAGTACTTC
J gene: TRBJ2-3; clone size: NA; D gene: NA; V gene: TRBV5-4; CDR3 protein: CASSFRADTQYF; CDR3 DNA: TGTGCCAGCAGCTTTCGGGCAGATACGCAGTATTTT
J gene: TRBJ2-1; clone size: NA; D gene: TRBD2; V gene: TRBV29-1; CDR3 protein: CSTGLAEYNEQFF; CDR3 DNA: TGCAGCACAGGACTAGCGGAATACAATGAGCAGTTCTTC
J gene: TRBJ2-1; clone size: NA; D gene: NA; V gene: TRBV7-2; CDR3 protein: CASSFSTTRADYNEQFF; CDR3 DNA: TGTGCCAGCAGCTTTAGTACTACCCGAGCCGACTACAATGAGCAGTTCTTC
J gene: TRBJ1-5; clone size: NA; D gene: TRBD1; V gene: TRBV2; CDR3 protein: CASRPDRGFPSNQPQHF; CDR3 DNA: TGTGCCAGCAGACCGGACAGGGGATTTCCTAGCAATCAGCCCCAGCATTTT
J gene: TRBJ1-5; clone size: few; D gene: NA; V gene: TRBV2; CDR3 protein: CASSEWQGSQPQHF; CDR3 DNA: TGTGCCAGCAGTGAGTGGCAGGGAAGTCAGCCCCAGCATTTT
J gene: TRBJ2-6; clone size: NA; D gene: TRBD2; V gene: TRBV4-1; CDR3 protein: CASSHPGGGSNVLTF; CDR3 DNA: TGCGCCAGCAGCCACCCGGGGGGTGGGTCCAACGTCCTGACTTTC
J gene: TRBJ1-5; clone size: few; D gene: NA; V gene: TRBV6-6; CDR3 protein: CAGGGSNQPQHF; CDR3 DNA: TGTGCGGGCGGGGGCAGCAATCAGCCCCAGCATTTT
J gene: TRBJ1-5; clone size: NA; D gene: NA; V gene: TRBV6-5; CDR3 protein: CASSYFGEGQPQHF; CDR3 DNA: TGTGCCAGCAGTTACTTCGGGGAAGGACAGCCCCAGCATTTT
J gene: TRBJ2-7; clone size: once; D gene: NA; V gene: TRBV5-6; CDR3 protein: CASSYLALSYEQYF; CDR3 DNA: TGTGCCAGCAGTTATCTAGCCCTATCCTACGAGCAGTACTTC
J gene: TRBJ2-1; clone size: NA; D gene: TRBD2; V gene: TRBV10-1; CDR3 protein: CARAGGSYNEQFF; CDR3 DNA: TGCGCCAGAGCGGGAGGTTCCTACAATGAGCAGTTCTTC
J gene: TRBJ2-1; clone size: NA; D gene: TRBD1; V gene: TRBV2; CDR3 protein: CASSLQGQRNEQFF; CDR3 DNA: TGTGCCAGTTCCCTCCAGGGACAGCGCAATGAGCAGTTCTTC
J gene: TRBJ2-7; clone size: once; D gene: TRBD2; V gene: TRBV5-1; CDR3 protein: CASSLARAGGRNEQYF; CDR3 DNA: TGCGCCAGCAGCTTGGCGAGAGCGGGGGGGCGCAACGAGCAGTACTTC
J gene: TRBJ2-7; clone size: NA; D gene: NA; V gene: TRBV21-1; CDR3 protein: CASSSPFTEGKSYEQYF; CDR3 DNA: TGTGCCAGCAGCTCCCCCTTTACGGAGGGAAAGTCCTACGAGCAGTACTTC
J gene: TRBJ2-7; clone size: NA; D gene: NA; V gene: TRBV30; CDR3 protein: CAWSLSSYEQYF; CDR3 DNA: TGTGCCTGGAGCCTTAGCTCCTACGAGCAGTACTTC
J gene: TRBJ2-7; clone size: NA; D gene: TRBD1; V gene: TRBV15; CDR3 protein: CATSTNSGTGGLEQYF; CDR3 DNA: TGTGCCACCAGCACGAACTCCGGGACAGGGGGCTTGGAGCAGTACTTC
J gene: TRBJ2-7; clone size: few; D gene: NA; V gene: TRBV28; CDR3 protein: CASSLLGLRGEQYF; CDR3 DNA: TGTGCCAGCAGTTTATTAGGGCTCCGGGGCGAGCAGTACTTC
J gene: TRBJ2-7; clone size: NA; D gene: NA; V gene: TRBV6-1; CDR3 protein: CASSETWDTSYEQYF; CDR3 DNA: TGTGCCAGCAGTGAAACGTGGGACACATCCTACGAGCAGTACTTC
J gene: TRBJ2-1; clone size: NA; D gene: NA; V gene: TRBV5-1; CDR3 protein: CASSRSGEGFNEQFF; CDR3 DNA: TGCGCCAGCAGCCGATCAGGTGAGGGATTCAATGAGCAGTTCTTC
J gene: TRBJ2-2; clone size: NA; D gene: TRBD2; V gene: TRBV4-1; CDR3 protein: CASSRIQRTRISGELFF; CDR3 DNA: TGCGCCAGCAGCCGAATACAGAGGACTAGAATCTCCGGGGAGCTGTTTTTT
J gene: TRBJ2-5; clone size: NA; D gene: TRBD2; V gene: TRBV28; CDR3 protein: CASTHPLAGRETQYF; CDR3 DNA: TGTGCCAGCACTCACCCCCTAGCGGGACGCGAGACCCAGTACTTC
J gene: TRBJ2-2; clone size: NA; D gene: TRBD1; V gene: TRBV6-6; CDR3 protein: CASRGIGGVTGELFF; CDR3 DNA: TGTGCCAGCAGGGGGATAGGGGGCGTCACCGGGGAGCTGTTTTTT
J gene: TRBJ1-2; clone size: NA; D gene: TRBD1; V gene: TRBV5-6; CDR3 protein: CASSFPGTGVYGYTF; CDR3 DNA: TGTGCCAGCAGCTTCCCCGGGACAGGGGTCTATGGCTACACCTTC
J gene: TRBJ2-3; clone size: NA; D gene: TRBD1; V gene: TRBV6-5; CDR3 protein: CASSPDRMGDTQYF; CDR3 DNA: TGTGCCAGCAGTCCGGACAGGATGGGCGATACGCAGTATTTT
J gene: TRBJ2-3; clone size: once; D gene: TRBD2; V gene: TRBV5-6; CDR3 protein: CASSPQTLAGYRTDTQYF; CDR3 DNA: TGTGCCAGCAGCCCCCAGACACTAGCGGGGTATCGCACAGATACGCAGTATTTT
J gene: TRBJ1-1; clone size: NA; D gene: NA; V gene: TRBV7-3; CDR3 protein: CASSSAGGGEAFF; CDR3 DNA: TGTGCCAGCAGCTCCGCTGGGGGCGGTGAAGCTTTCTTT
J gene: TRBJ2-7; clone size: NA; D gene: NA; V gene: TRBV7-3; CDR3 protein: CASSPTLVGAHEQYF; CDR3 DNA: TGTGCCAGCAGCCCGACCCTGGTGGGGGCCCACGAGCAGTACTTC
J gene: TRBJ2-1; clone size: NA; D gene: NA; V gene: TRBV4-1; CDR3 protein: CASSSGLLSSYNEQFF; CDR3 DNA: TGCGCCAGCAGCTCGGGACTCCTGAGCTCCTACAATGAGCAGTTCTTC
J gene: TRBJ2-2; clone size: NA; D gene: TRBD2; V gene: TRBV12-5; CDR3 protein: CASGHAGTSGNTGELFF; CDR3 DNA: TGTGCTAGTGGTCACGCGGGGACTAGCGGTAACACCGGGGAGCTGTTTTTT
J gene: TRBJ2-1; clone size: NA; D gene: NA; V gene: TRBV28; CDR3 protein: CASSAGLGQGGNEQFF; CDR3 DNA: TGTGCCAGCAGTGCAGGACTAGGCCAAGGGGGGAATGAGCAGTTCTTC
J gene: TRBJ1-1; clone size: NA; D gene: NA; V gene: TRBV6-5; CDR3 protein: CASSPYAGKAFF; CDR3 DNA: TGTGCCAGCAGCCCCTACGCGGGGAAGGCTTTCTTT
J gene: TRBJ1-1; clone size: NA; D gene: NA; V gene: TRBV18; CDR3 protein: CASSSSGDAEAFF; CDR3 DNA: TGTGCCAGCTCATCTTCGGGGGATGCTGAAGCTTTCTTT
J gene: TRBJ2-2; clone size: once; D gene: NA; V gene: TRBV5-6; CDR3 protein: CASSFRGASTGELFF; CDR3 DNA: TGTGCCAGCAGCTTCCGGGGGGCGAGCACCGGGGAGCTGTTTTTT
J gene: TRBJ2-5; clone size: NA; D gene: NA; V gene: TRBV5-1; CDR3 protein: CASQLGTPGETQYF; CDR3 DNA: TGCGCCAGCCAGCTCGGGACTCCGGGAGAGACCCAGTACTTC
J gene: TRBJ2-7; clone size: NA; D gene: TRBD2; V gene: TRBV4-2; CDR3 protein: CASSQDRGGSYEQYF; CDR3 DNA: TGTGCCAGCAGCCAAGATCGGGGGGGCTCCTACGAGCAGTACTTC
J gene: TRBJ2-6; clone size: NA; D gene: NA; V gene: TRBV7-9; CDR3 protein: CASSFGGANVLTF; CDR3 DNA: TGTGCCAGCAGCTTTGGCGGGGCCAACGTCCTGACTTTC
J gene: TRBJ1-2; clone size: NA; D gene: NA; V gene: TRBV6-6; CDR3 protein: CASSQTGTLNYGYTF; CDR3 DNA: TGTGCCAGCAGTCAGACAGGAACCCTTAACTATGGCTACACCTTC
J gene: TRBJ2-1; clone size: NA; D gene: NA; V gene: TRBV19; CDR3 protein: CASSLGGNEQFF; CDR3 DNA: TGTGCCTCCTCCTTAGGGGGCAATGAGCAGTTCTTC
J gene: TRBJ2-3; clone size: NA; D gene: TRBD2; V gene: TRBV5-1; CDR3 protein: CASSLGRLAGGADTQYF; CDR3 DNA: TGCGCCAGCAGCCTGGGGCGGCTAGCGGGAGGGGCAGATACGCAGTATTTT
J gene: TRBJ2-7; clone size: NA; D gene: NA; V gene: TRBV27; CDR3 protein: CASSFQGSYEQYF; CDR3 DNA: TGTGCCAGCAGTTTTCAGGGCTCCTACGAGCAGTACTTC
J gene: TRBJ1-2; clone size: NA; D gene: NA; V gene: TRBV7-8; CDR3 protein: CASTLPPRQTSYGYTF; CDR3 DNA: TGTGCCAGCACCCTCCCACCGAGACAGACTTCCTATGGCTACACCTTC
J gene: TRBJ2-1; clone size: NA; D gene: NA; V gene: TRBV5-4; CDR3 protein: CASRTSARNEQFF; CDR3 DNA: TGTGCCAGCCGGACATCGGCCAGGAATGAGCAGTTCTTC
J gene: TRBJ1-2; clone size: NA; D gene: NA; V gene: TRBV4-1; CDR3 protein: CASSQDATPYGYTF; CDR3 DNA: TGCGCCAGCAGCCAAGATGCGACACCCTATGGCTACACCTTC
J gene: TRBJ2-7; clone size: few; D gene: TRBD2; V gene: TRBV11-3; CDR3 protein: CASSLGRTSGRVTYEQYF; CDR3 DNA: TGTGCCAGCAGCTTAGGGCGGACTAGCGGGAGGGTAACATACGAGCAGTACTTC
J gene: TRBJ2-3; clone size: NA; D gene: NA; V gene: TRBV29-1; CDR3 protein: CSVEEQLTDTQYF; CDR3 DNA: TGCAGCGTTGAAGAACAGCTCACAGATACGCAGTATTTT
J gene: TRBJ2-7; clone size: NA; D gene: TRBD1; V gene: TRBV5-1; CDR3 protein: CASSLAVGTAYYEQYF; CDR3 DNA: TGCGCCAGCAGCTTGGCCGTTGGGACAGCATACTACGAGCAGTACTTC
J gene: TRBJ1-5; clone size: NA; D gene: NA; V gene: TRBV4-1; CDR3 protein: CASSQGERGNQPQHF; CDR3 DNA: TGCGCCAGCAGCCAAGGGGAGAGGGGCAATCAGCCCCAGCATTTT
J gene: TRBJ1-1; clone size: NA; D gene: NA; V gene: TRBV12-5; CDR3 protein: CASGLVLGRGPSEAFF; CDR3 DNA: TGTGCTAGTGGTTTGGTATTGGGCAGGGGCCCCTCTGAAGCTTTCTTT
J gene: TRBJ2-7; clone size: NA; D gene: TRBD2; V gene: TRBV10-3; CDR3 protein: CAISESGLAGDVASYEQYF; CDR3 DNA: TGTGCCATCAGTGAGTCGGGACTAGCGGGGGACGTAGCCTCCTACGAGCAGTACTTC
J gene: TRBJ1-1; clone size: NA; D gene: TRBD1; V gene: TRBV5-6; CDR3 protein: CASSLTGGNTEAFF; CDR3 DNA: TGTGCCAGCAGCTTGACAGGGGGGAACACTGAAGCTTTCTTT
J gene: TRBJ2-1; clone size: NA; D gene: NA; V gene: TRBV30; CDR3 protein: CAWSVVGVLYFF; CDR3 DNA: TGTGCCTGGAGTGTAGTCGGGGTTCTGTATTTCTTC
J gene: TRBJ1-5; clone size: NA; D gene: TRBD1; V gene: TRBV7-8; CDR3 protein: CASSLVDRGDQPQHF; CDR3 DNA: TGTGCCAGCAGCTTAGTCGACAGGGGAGATCAGCCCCAGCATTTT
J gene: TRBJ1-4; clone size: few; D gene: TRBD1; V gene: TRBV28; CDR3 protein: CASSLPGQGREKLFF; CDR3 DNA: TGTGCCAGCAGCCTACCGGGACAGGGACGTGAAAAACTGTTTTTT
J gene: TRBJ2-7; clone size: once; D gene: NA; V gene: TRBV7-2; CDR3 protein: CASSLGLEQYF; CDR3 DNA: TGTGCCAGCAGCTTAGGGCTCGAGCAGTACTTC